The 8 T cell receptor beta chains in this list originate from one sample, sequenced in a study of blood T cell repertoires in COVID-19. The protocol was immunoSEQ multiplex PCR, while the TCRdb copy is restricted to in-frame clones and leaves out a portion. The sample shows 100,000 or so clones, 70% to 90% of them seen only once. Sequenced sample: peripheral blood. The receptors were gathered from a man aged 55 to 70 with acute or convalescent COVID-19.

The CDR3 DNA follows: TGCGCCAGCAGCTCGTATACAGCAAACTATGGCTACACCTTC. Its protein product is CASSSYTANYGYTF. The chain recombines TRBV5-1 with TRBJ1-2; D is ambiguous. Germline V lookup: CDR1 SGHRS, CDR2 YFSETQ. V lost 3 bases, J lost 2 bases, and 11 bases lay in between. The CDR3 sequence is 14 residues long.

The chain carries TRBV19 and TRBJ2-1; perhaps TRBD1 as D (6 bases). Germline V gene sequence: CDR1 LNHDA, CDR2 SQIVND (reference sequence). This CDR3 has 15 residues. V dropped 4 bases and J dropped 5 bases, with 15 bases sitting between them. In nucleotides, the CDR3 is TGTGCCAGTAGTAGAAACGGGGACATAAACAATGAGCAGTTCTTC. The encoded protein is CASSRNGDINNEQFF.

The V call is TRBV11-2, the J call TRBJ1-3; weak D call: TRBD1 (5 bases). The V end lost 1 base, the J end lost 2 bases, and 6 bases lay between the germline ends. CDR1 SGHAT and CDR2 FQNNGV come from the germline V gene. The CDR3 is 14 amino acids. In DNA form, the CDR3 reads TGTGCCAGCAGCTTAGCACAGGCTGGAAACACCATATATTTT. Its protein product is CASSLAQAGNTIYF.

This chain links TRBV19 with TRBJ2-3, with 7 nucleotides matching TRBD2. The J segment lost 5 bases and the V segment lost 3 bases, leaving 5 bases of the junction unmatched. The CDR3 is made up of 14 amino acids. Germline CDR1 LNHDA, CDR2 SQIVND (reference sequence). The DNA for the CDR3 is TGTGCCAGTAGTATTTGGCGGGGGAAAGATACGCAGTATTTT. It specifies CASSIWRGKDTQYF.

This chain joins TRBV27 and TRBJ2-1, with D perhaps TRBD2 (6 bases). Trimming left V 5 bases short and J 2 bases short, with 13 bases between. The CDR3 is made up of 15 amino acids. Germline CDR1 MNHEY, CDR2 SMNVEV (reference sequence). This chain's CDR3 is CASSEWAGTYNEQFF. DNA of the CDR3: TGTGCCAGCAGTGAATGGGCGGGGACCTACAATGAGCAGTTCTTC.

This sequence joins TRBV3-1 (or the pseudogene TRBV3-2) and TRBJ2-6, with TRBD1 matching over 10 bases. Unmatched junction bases numbered 18, after V lost 0 bases and J lost 4 bases. The germline V gene encodes CDR1 LGHDT and CDR2 YNNKEL (reference sequence). The CDR3 length is 22 residues. Here the CDR3 reads CASSQDLGGPGTGAAGANVLTF. The CDR3 DNA reads TGTGCCAGCAGCCAAGATCTAGGGGGCCCTGGGACAGGGGCGGCCGGGGCCAACGTCCTGACTTTC.

The V gene is TRBV6-5, the J gene TRBJ1-1, with a tentative D call TRBD1 (6 bases). Germline loops: CDR1 MNHEY, CDR2 SVGAGI. Trimming cost V 6 bases and J 9 bases, with 14 bases left between them. This CDR3 is 12 amino acids long. The chain's CDR3 is CASRGAKNQAFF. In DNA, the CDR3 is TGTGCCAGCAGGGGGGCGAAGAACCAAGCTTTCTTT.

This sequence joins TRBV27 and TRBJ2-5, with TRBD1 matching 7 bases. The ends lost 8 bases at V and 5 bases at J; junction bases unmatched: 14. CDR3 length: 15 residues. Germline V lookup: CDR1 MNHEY, CDR2 SMNVEV (reference sequence). The CDR3 DNA reads TGTGCCAGCCAATCGTACAGGGGTGGGGACGAGACCCAGTACTTC. This gives the protein CASQSYRGGDETQYF.